The 24 T cell receptor beta chains listed next were all sequenced from one sample in a study of cytomegalovirus exposure and HLA in healthy donors. The PCR made use of 60 Vbeta and 13 Jbeta primers. Using immunoSEQ multiplex PCR, the repertoire was profiled, and TCRdb retains in-frame clones only, with some absent. Found here are 150,000 to 200,000 clones, approximately 80% of them singletons; the top ten hold roughly 7%. The sequencing sample was made of PBMCs. All receptors come from a male donor in good health and CMV-seropositive.

This chain uses TRBV7-3 with TRBJ2-6; tentatively, D is TRBD2 (5 bases). Between the trimmed V and J ends, which lost 6 bases and 2 bases, there was a span of 8 bases. This CDR3 comprises 14 residues. Looked up from germline, CDR1 is SGHTA and CDR2 is FQGTGA. CDR3 in amino acids: CASSIGAGANVLTF. CDR3 in DNA: TGTGCCAGCAGTATCGGGGCTGGGGCCAACGTCCTGACTTTC.

This clone was counted a single time. The chain uses TRBV9 and TRBJ1-6; TRBD1 agrees at 9 bases. The CDR3 is 16 residues long. CDR1 is SGDLS, CDR2 YYNGEE, per germline. The trim removed 2 bases at V and 6 bases at J, leaving 6 bases unmatched. CDR3 in DNA: TGTGCCAGCAGCGTGGGGACAGGGCATATTAATTCACCCCTCCACTTT. This translates into CASSVGTGHINSPLHF.

This clone was observed a handful of times. The rearrangement links TRBV6-1 to TRBJ2-7; D is unresolved. Germline loops: CDR1 MNHNS, CDR2 SASEGT. With 6 bases removed from V and 5 bases from J, the gap between germline ends came to 17 bases. This CDR3 spans 14 amino acids. The CDR3 DNA sequence: TGTGCCAGCAGCTACCGGTCCTCCCCCGACGAGCAGTACTTC. Encoded protein: CASSYRSSPDEQYF.

The genes are TRBV30 and TRBJ1-1, with D maybe TRBD1 (5 bases). There are 12 residues in the CDR3. V shed 8 bases and J shed 3 bases, with 13 bases lying between them. Germline lookup yields CDR1 GTSNPN and CDR2 SVGIG (reference sequence). In DNA, the CDR3 is TGTGCCAAAGACAGTGGAGACACTGAAGCTTTCTTT. It yields the protein CAKDSGDTEAFF.

Only one count was recorded for this clone. The chain uses TRBV28 and TRBJ2-3; 12 nucleotides agree with TRBD2. Losses at the gene ends were 3 bases for V and 2 bases for J; bases not matched to a gene: 15. CDR1 is MDHEN and CDR2 is SYDVKM in the germline V gene. CDR3 length: 20 residues. Here the CDR3 reads CASSFRGTRTSGGPTDTQYF. The CDR3 region has the DNA TGTGCCAGCAGTTTCCGGGGAACGAGAACTAGCGGGGGGCCCACAGATACGCAGTATTTT.

V usage is TRBV6-5 and J usage is TRBJ2-1; D is perhaps TRBD2 (7 bases). CDR1 and CDR2 from the germline V gene are MNHEY and SVGAGI. The CDR3 loop spans 15 amino acids. V lost 7 bases and J lost 4, with 17 bases in between. The CDR3: CASTFGRGLYNEQFF. CDR3 sequence (DNA): TGTGCCAGCACCTTCGGGCGGGGGCTTTACAATGAGCAGTTCTTC.

The genes are TRBV9 and TRBJ1-4; weak D call: TRBD1 (5 bases). Germline V gives CDR1 SGDLS, CDR2 YYNGEE. The V end was cut by 0 bases, the J end by 5 bases, with 11 bases between. This CDR3 has 15 amino acids. As DNA, the CDR3 is TGTGCCAGCAGCGTAGCTTGGGGGAGGAATGAAAAACTGTTTTTT. Protein: CASSVAWGRNEKLFF.

The chain employs TRBV7-8 and TRBJ2-7; perhaps TRBD2 as D (5 bases). Germline-derived CDR1 and CDR2 are SGHVS and FQNEAQ. The CDR3 sequence is 14 residues long. V was pared by 5 bases and J by 5 bases, with 16 bases between. The CDR3 reads CASSAPLEAHEQYF. As DNA, the CDR3 is TGTGCCAGCAGCGCCCCACTAGAGGCGCACGAGCAGTACTTC.

The V gene is TRBV10-1, the J gene TRBJ2-7; 7 bases match TRBD1. V lost 8 bases and J lost 0; bases outside the gene matches: 10. There are 15 residues in the CDR3. CDR1 and CDR2 from the germline V gene are WNHNN and SYGVQD (reference sequence). CDR3 in amino acids: CASGLTGTDSYEQYF. CDR3 bases: TGCGCCAGCGGGCTTACCGGGACAGACTCCTACGAGCAGTACTTC.

This chain links TRBV9 with TRBJ2-5; TRBD2 agrees at 11 bases. V was pared by 4 bases and J by 3 bases, with 11 bases of the junction left unmatched. This CDR3 spans 17 amino acids. In germline, CDR1 is SGDLS, CDR2 YYNGEE. This CDR3 is CASSPRGSGGAKETQYF. The CDR3 DNA follows: TGTGCCAGCAGCCCCCGGGGTAGCGGGGGGGCTAAAGAGACCCAGTACTTC. Full variable domain (outside the CDR3, taken from reference TRBV9 and TRBJ2-5): DSGVTQTPKHLITATGQRVTLRCSPRSGDLSVYWYQQSLDQGLQFLIQYYNGEERAKGNILERFSAQQFPDLHSELNLSSLELGDSALYFCASSPRGSGGAKETQYFGPGTRLLVL.

The chain employs TRBV5-1 and TRBJ2-7; D is perhaps TRBD2 (7 bases). Germline loops: CDR1 SGHRS, CDR2 YFSETQ. V was clipped by 0 bases and J by 6 bases, with 16 bases between them. The CDR3 is made up of 15 amino acids. The DNA of the CDR3 is TGCGCCAGCAGCTTGGTGGCGGGGGCAGCAGCCGAGCAGTACTTC. This gives the protein CASSLVAGAAAEQYF.

The gene calls are TRBV19 and TRBJ2-1; 13 positions match TRBD2. Germline lookup yields CDR1 LNHDA and CDR2 SQIVND (reference sequence). The V and J ends lost 5 bases and 7 bases, in that order; junction bases with no gene match: 2. The CDR3 sequence is 14 residues long. The CDR3 region is CASSLTSGGNEQFF. Written as DNA, the CDR3 is TGTGCCAGTAGTTTGACTAGCGGGGGGAATGAGCAGTTCTTC. The full variable domain, rest sourced from reference TRBV19 and TRBJ2-1, is DGGITQSPKYLFRKEGQNVTLSCEQNLNHDAMYWYRQDPGQGLRLIYYSQIVNDFQKGDIAEGYSVSREKKESFPLTVTSAQKNPTAFYLCASSLTSGGNEQFFGPGTRLTVL.

The chain couples TRBV5-1 to TRBJ2-2; weak D call: TRBD2 (6 bases). Trimming took 0 bases from V and 1 from J, leaving 7 bases between them. The CDR3 runs to 15 residues. Germline V gene sequence: CDR1 SGHRS, CDR2 YFSETQ. The CDR3 coding sequence is TGCGCCAGCAGCTTGGTGGGGGGGAACACCGGGGAGCTGTTTTTT. Translating gives CASSLVGGNTGELFF.

This chain uses TRBV5-4 with TRBJ2-5, with TRBD2 matching over 8 bases. This CDR3 contains 14 residues. Germline V CDR1 and CDR2: SGHNT, YYREEE (reference sequence). Germline trimming cut 4 bases from V and 1 base from J; bases unmatched to any gene: 3. The CDR3 is CASSREGPQETQYF. The CDR3 nucleotides read TGTGCCAGCAGCCGGGAGGGGCCCCAAGAGACCCAGTACTTC.

The rearrangement uses TRBV11-2 and TRBJ2-5; tentatively, D is TRBD1 (6 bases). The V end was cut by 4 bases, the J end by 1 base, with 10 bases between. This CDR3 is built from 14 residues. Germline V gene lookup returns CDR1 SGHAT and CDR2 FQNNGV. The CDR3 sequence: CASSWQGPQETQYF. CDR3 DNA: TGTGCCAGCAGCTGGCAGGGGCCCCAAGAGACCCAGTACTTC.

The rearrangement uses TRBV10-2 and TRBJ1-6; no firm D call. The CDR3 has 14 amino acids. Germline values: CDR1 WSHSY, CDR2 SAAADI. V shed 6 bases and J shed 14 bases, with 20 bases lying between them. The CDR3: CASSSNSPAVALHF. In DNA form, the CDR3 reads TGCGCCAGCAGCTCCAACTCGCCGGCGGTGGCCCTCCACTTT.

The genes are TRBV19 and TRBJ1-1, with D possibly being TRBD1 (6 bases). V was cut by 5 bases and J by 7 bases, with 14 bases left in between. This CDR3 has 13 residues. Germline CDR1 and CDR2: LNHDA and SQIVND (reference sequence). The CDR3 loop reads CASSPDRVGEAFF. The CDR3, as DNA: TGTGCCAGTAGTCCGGACAGAGTTGGTGAAGCTTTCTTT.

This clone was found once. The rearrangement links TRBV9 to TRBJ2-3; 16 nucleotides match TRBD2. After removal of 3 bases from V and 0 bases from J, the junction contained 1 base not matched to a gene. The CDR3 consists of 17 residues. Germline assignment: CDR1 SGDLS and CDR2 YYNGEE. The CDR3 spells CASSEGLAGGSTDTQYF. The CDR3 nucleotides are TGTGCCAGCAGCGAGGGACTAGCGGGGGGGAGCACAGATACGCAGTATTTT.

This clone has just a few counts. This specimen includes other DNA sequences encoding the same CDR3. The genes are TRBV5-1 and TRBJ2-7, with a weak D call TRBD1 (5 bases). The CDR3 totals 12 residues. Germline V lookup: CDR1 SGHRS, CDR2 YFSETQ. V was shortened by 7 bases and J by 3 bases, with 11 bases between the two germline ends. The CDR3 sequence is CASSTGSYEQYF. The CDR3 bases are TGCGCCAGCTCCACAGGTAGCTACGAGCAGTACTTC.

This clone has a single count. V and J are TRBV12-5 and TRBJ1-2; D ambiguous. Per the germline V gene, CDR1 is LGHNT and CDR2 is FRNRAP. Trimming pared 2 bases from V and 4 bases from J, leaving 5 bases between. The CDR3 has 12 residues. This CDR3 reads CASGLNSYGYTF. The CDR3 DNA reads as TGTGCTAGTGGTTTGAATAGCTATGGCTACACCTTC.

V and J are TRBV7-9 and TRBJ1-2, with D possibly matching TRBD1 (6 bases). CDR3 length: 12 amino acids. V dropped 4 bases and J dropped 8 bases, with 11 bases sitting between them. Germline CDR1 SEHNR, CDR2 FQNEAQ (reference sequence). CDR3 DNA: TGTGCCAGCAGCTCAACAGGGTACGGCTACACCTTC. Amino acid sequence: CASSSTGYGYTF.

In nucleotides, the CDR3 is TGCGCCAGCAGCCAAGAAGTATACAGGGGGGAATCACCCCTCCACTTT. Protein: CASSQEVYRGESPLHF. J is TRBJ1-6 and V is TRBV4-1, with TRBD1 matching over 8 bases. After removal of 0 bases from V and 10 bases from J, the junction contained 8 bases not matched to a gene. The CDR3 has 16 residues. The germline CDR1 and CDR2 sequences are MGHRA and YSYEKL.

This clone occurred a few times. The chain links TRBV7-9 to TRBJ1-5; D gene ambiguous. V lost 2 bases and J 3 bases, leaving 8 bases between the germline ends. Germline V gene data show CDR1 as SEHNR and CDR2 as FQNEAQ (reference sequence). The CDR3 sequence is 14 residues long. The CDR3 spells CASSLPGYNQPQHF. The DNA of the CDR3 is TGTGCCAGCAGCTTACCGGGATACAATCAGCCCCAGCATTTT.

This clone was picked up a small number of times. The chain combines TRBV6-1 with TRBJ2-2, with a possible D match to TRBD1 (6 bases). V shed 2 bases and J shed 1 base, with 8 bases lying between them. The CDR3 runs 15 residues. CDR1 and CDR2 from the germline V gene are MNHNS and SASEGT. CDR3 in amino acids: CASSETGQNTGELFF. CDR3 nucleotide sequence: TGTGCCAGCAGTGAAACGGGACAGAACACCGGGGAGCTGTTTTTT.